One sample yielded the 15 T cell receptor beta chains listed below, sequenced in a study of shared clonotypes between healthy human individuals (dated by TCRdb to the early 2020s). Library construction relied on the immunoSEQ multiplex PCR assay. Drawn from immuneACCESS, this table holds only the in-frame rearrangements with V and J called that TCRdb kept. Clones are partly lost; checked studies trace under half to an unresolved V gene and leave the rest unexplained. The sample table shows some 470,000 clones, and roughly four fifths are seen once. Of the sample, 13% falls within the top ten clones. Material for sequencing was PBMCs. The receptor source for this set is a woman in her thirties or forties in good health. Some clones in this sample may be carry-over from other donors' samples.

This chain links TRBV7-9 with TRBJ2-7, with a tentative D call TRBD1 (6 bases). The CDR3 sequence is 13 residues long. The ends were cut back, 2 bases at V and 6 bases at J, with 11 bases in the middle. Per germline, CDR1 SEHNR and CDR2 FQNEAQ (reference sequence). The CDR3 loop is CASSLNRDREQYF. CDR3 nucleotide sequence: TGTGCCAGCAGCTTAAACAGGGACCGCGAGCAGTACTTC.

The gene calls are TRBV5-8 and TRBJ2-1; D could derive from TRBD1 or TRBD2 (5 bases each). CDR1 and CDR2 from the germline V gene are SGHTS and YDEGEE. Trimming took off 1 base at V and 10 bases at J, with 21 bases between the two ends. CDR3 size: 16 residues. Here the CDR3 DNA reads TGTGCCAGCAGCTTGTATCGGGGCCGAAACCTGGTGGAGCAGTTCTTC. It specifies CASSLYRGRNLVEQFF.

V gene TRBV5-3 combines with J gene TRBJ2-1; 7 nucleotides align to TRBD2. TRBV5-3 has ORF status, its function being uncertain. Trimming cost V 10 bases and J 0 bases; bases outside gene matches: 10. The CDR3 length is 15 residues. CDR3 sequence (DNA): TGTGCCCGAGAAGGGCGGGAGAGCTCCTACAATGAGCAGTTCTTC. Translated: CAREGRESSYNEQFF.

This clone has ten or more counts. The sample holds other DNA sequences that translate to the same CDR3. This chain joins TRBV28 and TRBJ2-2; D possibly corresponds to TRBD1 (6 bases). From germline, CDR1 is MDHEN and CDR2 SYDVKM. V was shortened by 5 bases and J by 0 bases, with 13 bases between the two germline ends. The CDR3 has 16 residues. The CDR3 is CASSSGQTANTGELFF. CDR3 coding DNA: TGTGCCAGCAGTAGCGGACAGACCGCGAACACCGGGGAGCTGTTTTTT.

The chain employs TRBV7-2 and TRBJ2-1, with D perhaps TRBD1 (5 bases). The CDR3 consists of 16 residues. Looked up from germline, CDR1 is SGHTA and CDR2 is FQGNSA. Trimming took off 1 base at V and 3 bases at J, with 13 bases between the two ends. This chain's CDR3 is CASSLGGERVYNEQFF. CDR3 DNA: TGTGCCAGCAGCTTAGGGGGCGAGCGAGTCTACAATGAGCAGTTCTTC. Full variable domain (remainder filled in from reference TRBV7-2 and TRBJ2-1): GAGVSQSPSNKVTEKGKDVELRCDPISGHTALYWYRQSLGQGLEFLIYFQGNSAPDKSGLPSDRFSAERTGGSVSTLTIQRTQQEDSAVYLCASSLGGERVYNEQFFGPGTRLTVL.

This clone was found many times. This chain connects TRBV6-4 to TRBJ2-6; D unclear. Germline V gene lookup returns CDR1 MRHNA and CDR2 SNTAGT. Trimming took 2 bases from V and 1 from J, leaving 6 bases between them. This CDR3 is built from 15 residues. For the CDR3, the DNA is TGTGCCAGCAGTGACACGCGATCTGGGGCCAACGTCCTGACTTTC. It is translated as CASSDTRSGANVLTF.

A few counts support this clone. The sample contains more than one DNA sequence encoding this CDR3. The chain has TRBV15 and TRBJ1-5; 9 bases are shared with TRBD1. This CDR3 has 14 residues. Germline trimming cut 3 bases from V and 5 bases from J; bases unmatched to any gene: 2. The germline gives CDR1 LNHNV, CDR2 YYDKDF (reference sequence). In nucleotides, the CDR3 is TGTGCCACCAGCAGGGACAGGGGAGATCAGCCCCAGCATTTT. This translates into CATSRDRGDQPQHF.

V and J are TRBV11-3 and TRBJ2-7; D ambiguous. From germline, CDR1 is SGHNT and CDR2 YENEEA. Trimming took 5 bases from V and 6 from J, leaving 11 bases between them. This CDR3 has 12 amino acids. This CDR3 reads CASSPRHGEQYF. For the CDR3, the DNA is TGTGCCAGCAGCCCAAGGCATGGCGAGCAGTACTTC.

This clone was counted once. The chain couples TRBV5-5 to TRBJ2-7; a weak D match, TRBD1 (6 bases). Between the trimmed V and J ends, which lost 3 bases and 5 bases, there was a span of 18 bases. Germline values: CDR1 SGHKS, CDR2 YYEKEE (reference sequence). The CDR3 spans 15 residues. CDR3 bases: TGTGCCAGCAGCTCTCCATCGGTGGGGGCAGACGAGCAGTACTTC. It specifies CASSSPSVGADEQYF. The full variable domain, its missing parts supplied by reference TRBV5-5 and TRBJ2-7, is DAGVTQSPTHLIKTRGQQVTLRCSPISGHKSVSWYQQVLGQGPQFIFQYYEKEERGRGNFPDRFSARQFPNYSSELNVNALLLGDSALYLCASSSPSVGADEQYFGPGTRLTVT.

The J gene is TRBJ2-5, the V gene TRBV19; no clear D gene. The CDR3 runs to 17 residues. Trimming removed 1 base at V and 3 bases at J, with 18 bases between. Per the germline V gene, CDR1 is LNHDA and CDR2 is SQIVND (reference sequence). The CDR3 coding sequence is TGTGCCAGTAGTATAGTTTCAATCAGCGCGACAAAAGAGACCCAGTACTTC. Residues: CASSIVSISATKETQYF.

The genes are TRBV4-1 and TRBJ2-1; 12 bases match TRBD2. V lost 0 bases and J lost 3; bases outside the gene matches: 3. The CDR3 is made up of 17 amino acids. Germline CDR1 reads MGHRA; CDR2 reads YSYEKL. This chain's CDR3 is CASSQEWTSGIYNEQFF. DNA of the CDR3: TGCGCCAGCAGCCAAGAATGGACTAGCGGGATCTACAATGAGCAGTTCTTC.

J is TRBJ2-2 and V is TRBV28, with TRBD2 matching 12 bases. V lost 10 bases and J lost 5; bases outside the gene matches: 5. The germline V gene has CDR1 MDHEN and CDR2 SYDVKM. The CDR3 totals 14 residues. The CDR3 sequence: CATLAGGGTGELFF. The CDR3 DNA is TGTGCCACTCTAGCGGGAGGGGGAACCGGGGAGCTGTTTTTT.

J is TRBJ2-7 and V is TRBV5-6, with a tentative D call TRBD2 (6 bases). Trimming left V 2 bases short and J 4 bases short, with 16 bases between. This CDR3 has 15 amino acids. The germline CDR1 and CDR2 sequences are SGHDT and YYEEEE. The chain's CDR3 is CASSFGIGLQYEQYF. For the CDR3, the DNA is TGTGCCAGCAGCTTCGGTATAGGACTACAATACGAGCAGTACTTC.

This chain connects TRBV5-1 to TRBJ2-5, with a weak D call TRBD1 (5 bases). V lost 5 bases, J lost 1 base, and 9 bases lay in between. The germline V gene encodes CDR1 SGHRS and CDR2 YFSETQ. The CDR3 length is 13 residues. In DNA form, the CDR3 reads TGCGCCAGCAGGGAGCAGGGCCAAGAGACCCAGTACTTC. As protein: CASREQGQETQYF.

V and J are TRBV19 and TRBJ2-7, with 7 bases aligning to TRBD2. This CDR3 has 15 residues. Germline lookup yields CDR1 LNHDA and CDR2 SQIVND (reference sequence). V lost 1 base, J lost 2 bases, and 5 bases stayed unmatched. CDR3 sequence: CASSIGGSPAYEQYF. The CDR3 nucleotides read TGTGCCAGTAGTATAGGCGGGAGCCCGGCCTACGAGCAGTACTTC.